This T cell receptor beta chain was identified in a study of T cell repertoires in cytomegalovirus infection. Across the whole study: Use of recently identified HLA-C-restricted and well-studied HLA-B-restricted CMV epitopes was part of the study. TCR beta signatures that were public indicated CMV infection and matching HLA type. Study-wide points: Summed frequency of shared TCR beta families picked out CMV carriers who also had the relevant HLA. What dominated the ex vivo response were HLA-C-restricted CMV-specific TCR beta clonotypes.

TCRdb called the reads again in MiXCR, with one record for every CDR3 protein. The data hold around 900,000 distinct CDR3 sequences, with 30% to 40% observed a single time. The CDR3 consists of 16 residues. Germline values: CDR1 MNHEY, CDR2 SVGEGT. The V gene lost 4 bases and the J gene lost 0 bases, with 10 bases spanning the gap. Only a few counts were recorded for this clonotype. Its antigen is unknown. The material sequenced was cultured CD8+ T cells from PBMCs, taken from culture after CMV antigen stimulation. The chain employs TRBV6-2 or TRBV6-3 and TRBJ2-6, with unresolved D. The receptor was derived from a human donor in good health (CMV status not recorded). Some clones in this sample may be carry-over from other donors' samples. The CDR3 sequence: CASSSPDFSGANVLTF. The CDR3 DNA follows: TGTGCCAGCAGTTCACCAGATTTCTCTGGGGCCAACGTCCTGACTTTC.